These 29 T cell receptor beta chains came from one sample sequenced in a study of T cells in Graves' hyperthyroidism and ophthalmopathy. RNA transcripts were the template for amplifying TCR beta CDR3 regions. The HTBI set primed first-round TCR CDR3 RT-PCR. TCRdb re-called the multiplex PCR reads with MiXCR, one entry per CDR3 protein. The table lists roughly 580,000 distinct CDR3 sequences, about 14% of them singletons, with 5.8% in the top ten. The sequenced sample consisted of blood. The receptors were gathered from a woman in her thirties with Graves' hyperthyroidism that later progressed to Graves' ophthalmopathy.

The rearrangement joins TRBV20-1 to TRBJ1-1; D possibly corresponds to TRBD1 (6 bases). The CDR3 loop spans 14 amino acids. In germline, CDR1 is DFQATT, CDR2 SNEGSKA (reference sequence). Trimming left V 0 bases short and J 10 bases short, with 18 bases between. CDR3 region: CSAREPTGTLGAFF. CDR3 in DNA: TGCAGTGCTAGAGAACCGACAGGAACCCTGGGAGCTTTCTTT.

This clonotype has more than one count but fewer than ten. This chain uses TRBV7-9 with TRBJ2-1; 11 bases match TRBD2. CDR3 length equals 20 residues. V lost 5 bases and J lost 4; bases outside the gene matches: 19. The germline gives CDR1 SEHNR, CDR2 FQNEAQ (reference sequence). The CDR3 sequence is CASSDISGRGGEWDYNEQFF. The CDR3 DNA is TGTGCCAGCAGCGACATTAGCGGGAGGGGCGGCGAGTGGGATTACAATGAGCAGTTCTTC.

The chain uses TRBV6-5 and TRBJ1-3; no clear D gene. The CDR3 has 16 amino acids. The V end lost 2 bases, the J end lost 2 bases, and 13 bases lay between the germline ends. Germline V lookup: CDR1 MNHEY, CDR2 SVGAGI. As DNA, the CDR3 is TGTGCCAGCAGTTACGGGCAGGCTCGGACTGGAAACACCATATATTTT. Translated, it gives CASSYGQARTGNTIYF.

Only a few counts were recorded for this clonotype. The J gene is TRBJ2-1, the V gene TRBV18; D may match TRBD1 or TRBD2 (5 bases each). This CDR3 has 13 amino acids. V lost 10 bases, J lost 5 bases, and 15 bases lay in between. Looked up from germline, CDR1 is KGHSH and CDR2 is LQKENI. This CDR3 reads CATAQGRDNEQFF. The CDR3 DNA follows: TGTGCCACCGCCCAGGGACGGGACAATGAGCAGTTCTTC. Supplemented by reference TRBV18 and TRBJ2-1, the full variable domain reads NAGVMQNPRHLVRRRGQEARLRCSPMKGHSHVYWYRQLPEEGLKFMVYLQKENIIDESGMPKERFSAEFPKEGPSILRIQQVVRGDSAAYFCATAQGRDNEQFFGPGTRLTVL.

Many counts were recorded for this clonotype. The V call is TRBV2, the J call TRBJ1-4, with D possibly TRBD1 on 6 matching bases. CDR3 length: 14 amino acids. Per the germline V gene, CDR1 is SNHLY and CDR2 is FYNNEI. Trimming left V 8 bases short and J 6 bases short, with 16 bases between. The CDR3 loop reads CASSVGRGDEKLFF. The CDR3 nucleotides are TGTGCCAGCTCTGTAGGAAGGGGGGATGAAAAACTGTTTTTT.

This clonotype came up many times. This chain links TRBV5-1 with TRBJ2-5, with D possibly being TRBD1 (6 bases). The ends were cut back, 4 bases at V and 2 bases at J, with 12 bases in the middle. The germline CDR1 and CDR2 sequences are SGHRS and YFSETQ. This CDR3 has 14 amino acids. In DNA form, the CDR3 reads TGCGCCAGCAGCCGTACTAGGGGGCAAGAGACCCAGTACTTC. Translation: CASSRTRGQETQYF.

This clonotype was detected many times. This chain joins TRBV18 and TRBJ2-3; D is ambiguous. The germline CDR1 and CDR2 sequences are KGHSH and LQKENI. The V end was cut by 2 bases, the J end by 2 bases, with 17 bases between. The CDR3 extends over 17 amino acids. The CDR3 DNA sequence: TGTGCCAGCTCACCAATTAAGCTAGACCCCCTCACAGATACGCAGTATTTT. It specifies CASSPIKLDPLTDTQYF.

This clonotype was seen a handful of times. J is TRBJ2-7 and V is TRBV19; TRBD2 matches 8 bases. The trim removed 3 bases at V and 7 bases at J, leaving 14 bases unmatched. The CDR3 runs 16 residues. Looked up from germline, CDR1 is LNHDA and CDR2 is SQIVND (reference sequence). CDR3 coding DNA: TGTGCCAGTAGTATCCCCCAAAGCGGGAGACTGGGGGAGCAGTACTTC. It is translated as CASSIPQSGRLGEQYF.

The rearrangement uses TRBV12-3 or TRBV12-4 and TRBJ1-4; 8 nucleotides agree with TRBD1. The CDR3 is 14 residues long. After removal of 6 bases from V and 5 bases from J, the junction contained 5 bases not matched to a gene. CDR3 coding DNA: TGTGCCAGCAGGACCGGGACAGGAAATGAAAAACTGTTTTTT. Residues: CASRTGTGNEKLFF.

This clonotype has ten or more counts. This chain joins TRBV2 and TRBJ1-1; no firm D call. V gave up 7 bases and J gave up 4 bases, with 16 bases separating them. Germline V gene data show CDR1 as SNHLY and CDR2 as FYNNEI. The CDR3 has 14 amino acids. CDR3 DNA sequence: TGTGCCAGCAAATTCGAGTCCTCTGGCACTGAAGCTTTCTTT. It specifies CASKFESSGTEAFF.

This clonotype was counted many times. The chain links TRBV28 to TRBJ1-5, with D perhaps TRBD1 (6 bases). This CDR3 contains 14 residues. Germline V lookup: CDR1 MDHEN, CDR2 SYDVKM. The V and J ends lost 5 bases and 0 bases respectively, with 8 bases between them. CDR3 bases: TGTGCCAGCAGTCAGGGGCATAGCAATCAGCCCCAGCATTTT. Protein sequence: CASSQGHSNQPQHF.

The CDR3 is CASMLTGGANVLTF. The CDR3 coding sequence is TGTGCCAGTATGTTGACAGGAGGGGCCAACGTCCTGACTTTC. The chain has TRBV19 and TRBJ2-6; a possible D gene is TRBD1 (6 bases). The V gene's germline CDR1 is LNHDA and CDR2 SQIVND (reference sequence). The CDR3 loop spans 14 amino acids. V was trimmed by 7 bases and J by 4 bases, leaving 11 bases between them.

The V call is TRBV4-1, the J call TRBJ2-2; D ambiguous. Germline CDR1 and CDR2: MGHRA and YSYEKL. Between the trimmed V and J ends, which lost 6 bases and 1 base, there was a span of 15 bases. CDR3 size: 16 residues. Here the CDR3 reads CASRLEDVWNTGELFF. The DNA of the CDR3 is TGCGCCAGCAGGCTAGAAGATGTATGGAACACCGGGGAGCTGTTTTTT.

This clonotype has at least ten counts. CDR3 sequence reads: CASSQLAGGGTYNEQFF. CDR3 DNA: TGTGCCAGCAGCCAGTTAGCGGGAGGGGGAACCTACAATGAGCAGTTCTTC. V is TRBV14 and J is TRBJ2-1, with 11 bases fitting TRBD2. The CDR3 consists of 17 residues. Germline V gives CDR1 SGHDN, CDR2 FVKESK. Trimming removed 3 bases from V and 2 bases from J; junction bases left unmatched: 6.

Many counts were recorded for this clonotype. The chain combines TRBV5-1 with TRBJ2-1; 7 nucleotides align to TRBD2. Germline assignment: CDR1 SGHRS and CDR2 YFSETQ. The ends lost 7 bases at V and 8 bases at J; junction bases unmatched: 9. CDR3 length: 13 residues. The CDR3: CASETDGGDEQFF. As DNA, the CDR3 is TGCGCCAGCGAGACGGATGGGGGGGATGAGCAGTTCTTC.

This clonotype was seen repeatedly, ten times or more. This chain links TRBV28 with TRBJ2-7; D possibly corresponds to TRBD1 (6 bases). Per the germline V gene, CDR1 is MDHEN and CDR2 is SYDVKM. V lost 5 bases, J lost 4 bases, and 15 bases lay in between. CDR3 length: 14 residues. The DNA for the CDR3 is TGTGCCAGCAGTGGCGGTGGACAGCTGTACGAGCAGTACTTC. Protein: CASSGGGQLYEQYF.

This clonotype was counted ten times or more. The chain uses TRBV4-3 and TRBJ2-3; 8 bases align to TRBD2. CDR1 LGHNA and CDR2 YSLEER come from the germline V gene. With V trimmed by 4 bases and J by 6 bases, 6 bases remained unmatched. This CDR3 region has 14 residues. The DNA for the CDR3 is TGCGCCAGCAGCCCCCGGGGGGGATGGGATACGCAGTATTTT. Translating gives CASSPRGGWDTQYF.

This clonotype has at least ten counts. The chain joins TRBV2 to TRBJ2-1; 9 bases align to TRBD2. Trimming removed 4 bases from V and 0 bases from J; junction bases left unmatched: 10. CDR1 is SNHLY, CDR2 FYNNEI, per germline. CDR3 size: 18 residues. CDR3: CASSAIEGLANSYNEQFF. DNA of the CDR3: TGTGCCAGCAGTGCAATCGAGGGACTAGCCAACTCCTACAATGAGCAGTTCTTC. Together with reference TRBV2 and TRBJ2-1, the CDR3 gives the full variable domain: EPEVTQTPSHQVTQMGQEVILRCVPISNHLYFYWYRQILGQKVEFLVSFYNNEISEKSEIFDDQFSVERPDGSNFTLKIRSTKLEDSAMYFCASSAIEGLANSYNEQFFGPGTRLTVL.

This clonotype appeared a few times. V usage is TRBV29-1 and J usage is TRBJ1-1; D is unclear. Germline values: CDR1 SQVTM, CDR2 ANQGSEA. The CDR3 length is 12 residues. With 5 bases removed from V and 7 bases from J, the gap between germline ends came to 14 bases. CDR3 region: CSVRMSDREAFF. The CDR3 DNA reads as TGCAGCGTTCGAATGAGTGACCGTGAAGCTTTCTTT.

There are a few counts of this clonotype. The V call is TRBV9, the J call TRBJ2-5, with 8 bases that match TRBD2. Germline CDR1 is SGDLS and CDR2 is YYNGEE. With 0 bases clipped from V and 2 bases from J, the junction kept 6 bases outside the gene matches. This CDR3 is 16 amino acids long. The CDR3 is CASSVAVAGLQETQYF. The CDR3 DNA reads as TGTGCCAGCAGCGTAGCGGTAGCGGGGTTACAAGAGACCCAGTACTTC.

This clonotype was recorded many times. The chain has TRBV12-5 and TRBJ1-2, with 7 bases identical to TRBD1. This CDR3 is 16 amino acids long. Germline V gene lookup returns CDR1 LGHNT and CDR2 FRNRAP. V shed 0 bases and J 7 bases; nucleotides not matched to a gene: 11. The CDR3 nucleotides read TGTGCTAGTGGTTTGGTACTGGCGACAGGGAGGGTTGGCTACACCTTC. Translating it yields CASGLVLATGRVGYTF.

This chain connects TRBV7-9 to TRBJ2-5, with TRBD1 as a possible D gene (6 bases). Germline CDR1 SEHNR, CDR2 FQNEAQ (reference sequence). Trimming left V 4 bases short and J 7 bases short, with 13 bases between. The CDR3 consists of 13 residues. The CDR3 sequence: CASSSGHWGTQYF. The CDR3 DNA sequence: TGTGCCAGCAGCTCGGGACATTGGGGGACCCAGTACTTC.

J is TRBJ2-5 and V is TRBV30, with D possibly being TRBD1 (5 bases). This CDR3 comprises 15 residues. CDR1 and CDR2 from the germline V gene are GTSNPN and SVGIG (reference sequence). The V end was cut by 5 bases, the J end by 3 bases, with 19 bases between. CDR3 sequence: CAWETGSREKETQYF. The CDR3 DNA reads as TGTGCCTGGGAAACAGGTTCGCGAGAGAAAGAGACCCAGTACTTC.

This clonotype appeared many times. V and J are TRBV30 and TRBJ2-3; D ambiguous. This CDR3 spans 15 amino acids. Trimming cost V 7 bases and J 0 bases, with 17 bases left between them. Germline V gene sequence: CDR1 GTSNPN, CDR2 SVGIG (reference sequence). CDR3 DNA sequence: TGTGCCTATGGGCTGGCAGCCTCTAGCACAGATACGCAGTATTTT. It yields the protein CAYGLAASSTDTQYF.

This clonotype has at least ten counts. The rearrangement joins TRBV5-1 to TRBJ2-7, with D perhaps given as TRBD1 or TRBD2 (5 bases each). Looked up from germline, CDR1 is SGHRS and CDR2 is YFSETQ. The CDR3 consists of 14 residues. Deletions cut 4 bases from V and 3 bases from J, with 14 bases between. The CDR3 bases are TGCGCCAGCAGCCCCGGGACGCCGGGCTACGAGCAGTACTTC. It encodes CASSPGTPGYEQYF.

The CDR3 here is CATSILGQYSGNTIYF. The CDR3 region has the DNA TGTGCCACCAGCATACTCGGACAGTACTCTGGAAACACCATATATTTT. The V call is TRBV15, the J call TRBJ1-3; possibly TRBD1 for D (6 bases). Per the germline V gene, CDR1 is LNHNV and CDR2 is YYDKDF (reference sequence). The CDR3 has 16 residues. Trimming pared 4 bases from V and 0 bases from J, leaving 13 bases between.

This clonotype came up many times. The rearrangement uses TRBV28 and TRBJ1-1; D remains unclear. CDR1 MDHEN and CDR2 SYDVKM come from the germline V gene. V was shortened by 7 bases and J by 3 bases, with 9 bases between the two germline ends. This CDR3 spans 12 amino acids. The CDR3 DNA reads TGTGCCAGCAAGGACCGCTACACTGAAGCTTTCTTT. Protein product: CASKDRYTEAFF.

This clonotype was counted many times. The CDR3 sequence: CASSFGQGVIRYTF. The DNA for the CDR3 is TGTGCCAGCAGCTTTGGACAGGGGGTTATTCGCTACACCTTC. V and J are TRBV7-2 and TRBJ1-2; the match to TRBD1 covers 10 bases. Germline CDR1 and CDR2: SGHTA and FQGNSA. This CDR3 contains 14 residues. V shed 3 bases and J 9 bases; nucleotides not matched to a gene: 7.

This clonotype was recorded many times. The V gene is TRBV28, the J gene TRBJ2-7; 7 bases agree with TRBD1. The CDR3 runs to 13 residues. CDR1 is MDHEN and CDR2 is SYDVKM in the germline V gene. The trim removed 6 bases at V and 5 bases at J, leaving 7 bases unmatched. In DNA form, the CDR3 reads TGTGCCAGCAGGAGCCAGGGGGTCGACGAGCAGTACTTC. Amino acid sequence: CASRSQGVDEQYF.